Below, 20 T cell receptor beta chains from the same sample are listed, as sequenced in a study of CD4 T cells in relation to SARS-CoV-2 and coronaviruses. CD4+ T cells from unexposed donors were obtained before the COVID-19 pandemic (2011-2018). The cells were cultured for roughly 11 days before CD4+ T cells were isolated. For these receptors, no antigen is known. Data came from immunoSEQ multiplex PCR; TCRdb stores just in-frame clones and leaves some out. This sample has around 15,000 clones, with roughly 78% found just once. Sample: CD4+ T cells from PBMCs, cultured in vitro. The receptors derive from a human donor in good health.

The gene calls are TRBV24-1 and TRBJ2-1, with 9 bases lining up with TRBD2. Trimming at V came to 4 bases and at J to 5 bases, leaving 11 bases not matched to a gene. Germline assignment: CDR1 KGHDR and CDR2 SFDVKD. The CDR3 totals 17 residues. The CDR3 nucleotides are TGTGCCACCAGTGACCCGTTGGCGGGGGGGGATAACAATGAGCAGTTCTTC. The encoded protein is CATSDPLAGGDNNEQFF.

The chain uses TRBV18 and TRBJ1-5; D is ambiguous. Trimming removed 2 bases from V and 5 bases from J, with 7 bases in between. The CDR3 contains 13 residues. Germline CDR1 and CDR2: KGHSH and LQKENI. CDR3 DNA: TGTGCCAGCTCACCAGATAGAGATCAGCCCCAGCATTTT. Its translation is CASSPDRDQPQHF.

This sequence joins TRBV7-9 and TRBJ2-7; D ambiguous. V was pared by 2 bases and J by 5 bases, with 13 bases between. Germline loops: CDR1 SEHNR, CDR2 FQNEAQ (reference sequence). The CDR3 covers 14 residues. The CDR3 is CASSLHSLWDEQYF. For the CDR3, the DNA is TGTGCCAGCAGCTTACACAGTCTTTGGGACGAGCAGTACTTC.

This clone was observed once. The chain couples TRBV9 to TRBJ2-1, with D unclear. The CDR3 has 14 amino acids. V gave up 0 bases and J gave up 5 bases, with 9 bases separating them. Per germline, CDR1 SGDLS and CDR2 YYNGEE. CDR3: CASSVGGSHNEQFF. In DNA form, the CDR3 reads TGTGCCAGCAGCGTAGGTGGTTCCCACAATGAGCAGTTCTTC.

V usage is TRBV4-1 and J usage is TRBJ1-2, with 9 bases that match TRBD1. This CDR3 is 17 amino acids long. CDR1 and CDR2 from the germline V gene are MGHRA and YSYEKL. Trimming took 3 bases from V and 4 from J; bases not matched to a gene: 12. As DNA, the CDR3 is TGCGCCAGCAGCCACGTGACAGGGGGGGTTAAATTCTATGGCTACACCTTC. Protein sequence: CASSHVTGGVKFYGYTF.

The J gene is TRBJ2-5, the V gene TRBV28; 9 bases are a match to TRBD1. CDR1 and CDR2 (germline): MDHEN, SYDVKM. The V segment lost 8 bases and the J segment 4 bases; nucleotides outside the gene matches: 11. The CDR3 contains 15 residues. The CDR3 DNA is TGTGCCAGCGGGTTTGAGACAGGGGGGCCAGAGACCCAGTACTTC. It encodes CASGFETGGPETQYF.

The genes are TRBV15 and TRBJ1-4, with 8 bases aligning to TRBD1. The CDR3 covers 14 residues. V shed 8 bases and J 8 bases; nucleotides not matched to a gene: 10. Per the germline V gene, CDR1 is LNHNV and CDR2 is YYDKDF (reference sequence). The CDR3 protein is CATGPRTGREKLFF. As DNA, the CDR3 is TGTGCCACCGGGCCTAGGACAGGGCGCGAAAAACTGTTTTTT.

This clone was recorded a few times. V usage is TRBV5-6 and J usage is TRBJ2-7; TRBD1 is a possible D gene (5 bases). CDR1 and CDR2 (germline): SGHDT, YYEEEE. The CDR3 extends over 13 amino acids. Trimming left V 4 bases short and J 3 bases short, with 11 bases between. The DNA for the CDR3 is TGTGCCAGCAGCCGTCCAGGGTTCTACGAGCAGTACTTC. It is translated as CASSRPGFYEQYF.

The CDR3 here is CASSIGKGGTEAFF. In DNA, the CDR3 is TGTGCCAGTAGTATTGGTAAGGGAGGCACTGAAGCTTTCTTT. The V and J genes are TRBV19 and TRBJ1-1, with D unresolved. The germline CDR1 and CDR2 sequences are LNHDA and SQIVND (reference sequence). CDR3 length equals 14 residues. Trimming pared 3 bases from V and 4 bases from J, leaving 12 bases between.

Only a few counts were recorded for this clone. The chain joins TRBV24-1 to TRBJ2-2, with 9 bases that match TRBD2. The ends lost 5 bases at V and 11 bases at J; junction bases unmatched: 8. The germline gives CDR1 KGHDR, CDR2 SFDVKD. There are 14 residues in the CDR3. The CDR3: CATSAAGGFRELFF. In DNA, the CDR3 is TGTGCCACCAGTGCGGCGGGAGGGTTCAGAGAGCTGTTTTTT.

The chain uses TRBV5-1 and TRBJ2-7; D is perhaps TRBD2 (5 bases). V lost 0 bases, J lost 7 bases, and 14 bases lay in between. The CDR3 has 14 amino acids. Germline V lookup: CDR1 SGHRS, CDR2 YFSETQ. Here the CDR3 reads CASSLATGGREQYF. As DNA, the CDR3 is TGCGCCAGCAGCTTGGCCACGGGCGGGCGGGAGCAGTACTTC.

The genes are TRBV2 and TRBJ1-1, with TRBD1 identical over 8 bases. V was clipped by 7 bases and J by 12 bases; unmatched bases: 10. This CDR3 spans 12 amino acids. Germline V gene sequence: CDR1 SNHLY, CDR2 FYNNEI. CDR3 coding DNA: TGTGCCAGCAAGACGTCCGACAGGGGAACTTTCTTT. Translating it yields CASKTSDRGTFF.

Of note for this clone: The junction differs from germline at one of its ends, possibly a read error. Other DNA sequences from this sample encode an identical CDR3 as well. The chain has TRBV12-3 or TRBV12-4 and TRBJ1-1; D uncertain. CDR3 length equals 13 residues. The DNA of the CDR3 is TGTGCTAGCAATGGATTGGTGAACACTGAAGCTTTCTTT. It codes for CASNGLVNTEAFF.

The V call is TRBV5-8, the J call TRBJ1-2, with a tentative D call TRBD1 (5 bases). The CDR3 is 13 amino acids. Trimming cost V 4 bases and J 7 bases, with 14 bases left between them. Germline V gene data show CDR1 as SGHTS and CDR2 as YDEGEE. CDR3 sequence (DNA): TGTGCCAGCAGCCCCGTCCGGGGGTCTGGCTACACCTTC. It translates to CASSPVRGSGYTF.

As DNA, the CDR3 is TGCAGCGTCCTAAGCGGGATCGGTTACGAGCAGTACTTC. It yields the protein CSVLSGIGYEQYF. The chain carries TRBV29-1 and TRBJ2-7; 7 positions match TRBD2. This CDR3 comprises 13 residues. Germline trimming cut 6 bases from V and 4 bases from J; bases unmatched to any gene: 9. Per germline, CDR1 SQVTM and CDR2 ANQGSEA.

This chain joins TRBV15 and TRBJ1-2; 10 positions match TRBD1. This CDR3 contains 15 residues. With V trimmed by 1 base and J by 6 bases, 5 bases remained unmatched. The germline CDR1 and CDR2 sequences are LNHNV and YYDKDF (reference sequence). The CDR3 DNA is TGTGCCACCAGCAGAGGCGGGGGACAGGGGCATGGCTACACCTTC. Its translation: CATSRGGGQGHGYTF.

This chain uses TRBV7-3 with TRBJ2-7; D may be TRBD1 or TRBD2 (5 bases each). The CDR3 has 13 amino acids. CDR1 and CDR2 from the germline V gene are SGHTA and FQGTGA. With 4 bases removed from V and 3 bases from J, the gap between germline ends came to 10 bases. The CDR3 region has the DNA TGTGCCAGCAGCTCCGTTGGGGGCTACGAGCAGTACTTC. Protein sequence: CASSSVGGYEQYF. The complete variable domain, with remaining parts taken from reference TRBV7-3 and TRBJ2-7, reads GAGVSQTPSNKVTEKGKYVELRCDPISGHTALYWYRQSLGQGPEFLIYFQGTGAADDSGLPNDRFFAVRPEGSVSTLKIQRTERGDSAVYLCASSSVGGYEQYFGPGTRLTVT.

The chain uses TRBV6-4 and TRBJ2-3; 11 bases line up with TRBD2. V shed 0 bases, J shed 3 bases, and the junction held 8 bases outside the gene matches. The CDR3 loop spans 18 amino acids. Germline CDR1 is MRHNA and CDR2 is SNTAGT. The CDR3 loop reads CASSDSRELAGETDTQYF. CDR3 coding DNA: TGTGCCAGCAGTGACTCGCGGGAACTAGCGGGAGAGACAGATACGCAGTATTTT.

The chain carries TRBV28 and TRBJ2-7; TRBD1 aligns across 11 bases. Germline lookup yields CDR1 MDHEN and CDR2 SYDVKM. The J segment lost 2 bases and the V segment lost 7 bases, leaving 16 bases of the junction unmatched. This CDR3 is built from 18 residues. CDR3 amino acids: CASTSPRDRGLGAYEQYF. The CDR3 DNA reads TGTGCCAGCACCTCTCCCCGGGACAGGGGGTTGGGGGCCTACGAGCAGTACTTC.

The rearrangement uses TRBV9 and TRBJ2-1; 8 bases fit TRBD2. Per germline, CDR1 SGDLS and CDR2 YYNGEE. The CDR3 has 16 amino acids. The V and J ends lost 2 bases and 0 bases, in that order; junction bases with no gene match: 4. The CDR3 sequence: CASSVGSGSSYNEQFF. The CDR3, as DNA: TGTGCCAGCAGCGTGGGAAGCGGGAGCTCCTACAATGAGCAGTTCTTC.